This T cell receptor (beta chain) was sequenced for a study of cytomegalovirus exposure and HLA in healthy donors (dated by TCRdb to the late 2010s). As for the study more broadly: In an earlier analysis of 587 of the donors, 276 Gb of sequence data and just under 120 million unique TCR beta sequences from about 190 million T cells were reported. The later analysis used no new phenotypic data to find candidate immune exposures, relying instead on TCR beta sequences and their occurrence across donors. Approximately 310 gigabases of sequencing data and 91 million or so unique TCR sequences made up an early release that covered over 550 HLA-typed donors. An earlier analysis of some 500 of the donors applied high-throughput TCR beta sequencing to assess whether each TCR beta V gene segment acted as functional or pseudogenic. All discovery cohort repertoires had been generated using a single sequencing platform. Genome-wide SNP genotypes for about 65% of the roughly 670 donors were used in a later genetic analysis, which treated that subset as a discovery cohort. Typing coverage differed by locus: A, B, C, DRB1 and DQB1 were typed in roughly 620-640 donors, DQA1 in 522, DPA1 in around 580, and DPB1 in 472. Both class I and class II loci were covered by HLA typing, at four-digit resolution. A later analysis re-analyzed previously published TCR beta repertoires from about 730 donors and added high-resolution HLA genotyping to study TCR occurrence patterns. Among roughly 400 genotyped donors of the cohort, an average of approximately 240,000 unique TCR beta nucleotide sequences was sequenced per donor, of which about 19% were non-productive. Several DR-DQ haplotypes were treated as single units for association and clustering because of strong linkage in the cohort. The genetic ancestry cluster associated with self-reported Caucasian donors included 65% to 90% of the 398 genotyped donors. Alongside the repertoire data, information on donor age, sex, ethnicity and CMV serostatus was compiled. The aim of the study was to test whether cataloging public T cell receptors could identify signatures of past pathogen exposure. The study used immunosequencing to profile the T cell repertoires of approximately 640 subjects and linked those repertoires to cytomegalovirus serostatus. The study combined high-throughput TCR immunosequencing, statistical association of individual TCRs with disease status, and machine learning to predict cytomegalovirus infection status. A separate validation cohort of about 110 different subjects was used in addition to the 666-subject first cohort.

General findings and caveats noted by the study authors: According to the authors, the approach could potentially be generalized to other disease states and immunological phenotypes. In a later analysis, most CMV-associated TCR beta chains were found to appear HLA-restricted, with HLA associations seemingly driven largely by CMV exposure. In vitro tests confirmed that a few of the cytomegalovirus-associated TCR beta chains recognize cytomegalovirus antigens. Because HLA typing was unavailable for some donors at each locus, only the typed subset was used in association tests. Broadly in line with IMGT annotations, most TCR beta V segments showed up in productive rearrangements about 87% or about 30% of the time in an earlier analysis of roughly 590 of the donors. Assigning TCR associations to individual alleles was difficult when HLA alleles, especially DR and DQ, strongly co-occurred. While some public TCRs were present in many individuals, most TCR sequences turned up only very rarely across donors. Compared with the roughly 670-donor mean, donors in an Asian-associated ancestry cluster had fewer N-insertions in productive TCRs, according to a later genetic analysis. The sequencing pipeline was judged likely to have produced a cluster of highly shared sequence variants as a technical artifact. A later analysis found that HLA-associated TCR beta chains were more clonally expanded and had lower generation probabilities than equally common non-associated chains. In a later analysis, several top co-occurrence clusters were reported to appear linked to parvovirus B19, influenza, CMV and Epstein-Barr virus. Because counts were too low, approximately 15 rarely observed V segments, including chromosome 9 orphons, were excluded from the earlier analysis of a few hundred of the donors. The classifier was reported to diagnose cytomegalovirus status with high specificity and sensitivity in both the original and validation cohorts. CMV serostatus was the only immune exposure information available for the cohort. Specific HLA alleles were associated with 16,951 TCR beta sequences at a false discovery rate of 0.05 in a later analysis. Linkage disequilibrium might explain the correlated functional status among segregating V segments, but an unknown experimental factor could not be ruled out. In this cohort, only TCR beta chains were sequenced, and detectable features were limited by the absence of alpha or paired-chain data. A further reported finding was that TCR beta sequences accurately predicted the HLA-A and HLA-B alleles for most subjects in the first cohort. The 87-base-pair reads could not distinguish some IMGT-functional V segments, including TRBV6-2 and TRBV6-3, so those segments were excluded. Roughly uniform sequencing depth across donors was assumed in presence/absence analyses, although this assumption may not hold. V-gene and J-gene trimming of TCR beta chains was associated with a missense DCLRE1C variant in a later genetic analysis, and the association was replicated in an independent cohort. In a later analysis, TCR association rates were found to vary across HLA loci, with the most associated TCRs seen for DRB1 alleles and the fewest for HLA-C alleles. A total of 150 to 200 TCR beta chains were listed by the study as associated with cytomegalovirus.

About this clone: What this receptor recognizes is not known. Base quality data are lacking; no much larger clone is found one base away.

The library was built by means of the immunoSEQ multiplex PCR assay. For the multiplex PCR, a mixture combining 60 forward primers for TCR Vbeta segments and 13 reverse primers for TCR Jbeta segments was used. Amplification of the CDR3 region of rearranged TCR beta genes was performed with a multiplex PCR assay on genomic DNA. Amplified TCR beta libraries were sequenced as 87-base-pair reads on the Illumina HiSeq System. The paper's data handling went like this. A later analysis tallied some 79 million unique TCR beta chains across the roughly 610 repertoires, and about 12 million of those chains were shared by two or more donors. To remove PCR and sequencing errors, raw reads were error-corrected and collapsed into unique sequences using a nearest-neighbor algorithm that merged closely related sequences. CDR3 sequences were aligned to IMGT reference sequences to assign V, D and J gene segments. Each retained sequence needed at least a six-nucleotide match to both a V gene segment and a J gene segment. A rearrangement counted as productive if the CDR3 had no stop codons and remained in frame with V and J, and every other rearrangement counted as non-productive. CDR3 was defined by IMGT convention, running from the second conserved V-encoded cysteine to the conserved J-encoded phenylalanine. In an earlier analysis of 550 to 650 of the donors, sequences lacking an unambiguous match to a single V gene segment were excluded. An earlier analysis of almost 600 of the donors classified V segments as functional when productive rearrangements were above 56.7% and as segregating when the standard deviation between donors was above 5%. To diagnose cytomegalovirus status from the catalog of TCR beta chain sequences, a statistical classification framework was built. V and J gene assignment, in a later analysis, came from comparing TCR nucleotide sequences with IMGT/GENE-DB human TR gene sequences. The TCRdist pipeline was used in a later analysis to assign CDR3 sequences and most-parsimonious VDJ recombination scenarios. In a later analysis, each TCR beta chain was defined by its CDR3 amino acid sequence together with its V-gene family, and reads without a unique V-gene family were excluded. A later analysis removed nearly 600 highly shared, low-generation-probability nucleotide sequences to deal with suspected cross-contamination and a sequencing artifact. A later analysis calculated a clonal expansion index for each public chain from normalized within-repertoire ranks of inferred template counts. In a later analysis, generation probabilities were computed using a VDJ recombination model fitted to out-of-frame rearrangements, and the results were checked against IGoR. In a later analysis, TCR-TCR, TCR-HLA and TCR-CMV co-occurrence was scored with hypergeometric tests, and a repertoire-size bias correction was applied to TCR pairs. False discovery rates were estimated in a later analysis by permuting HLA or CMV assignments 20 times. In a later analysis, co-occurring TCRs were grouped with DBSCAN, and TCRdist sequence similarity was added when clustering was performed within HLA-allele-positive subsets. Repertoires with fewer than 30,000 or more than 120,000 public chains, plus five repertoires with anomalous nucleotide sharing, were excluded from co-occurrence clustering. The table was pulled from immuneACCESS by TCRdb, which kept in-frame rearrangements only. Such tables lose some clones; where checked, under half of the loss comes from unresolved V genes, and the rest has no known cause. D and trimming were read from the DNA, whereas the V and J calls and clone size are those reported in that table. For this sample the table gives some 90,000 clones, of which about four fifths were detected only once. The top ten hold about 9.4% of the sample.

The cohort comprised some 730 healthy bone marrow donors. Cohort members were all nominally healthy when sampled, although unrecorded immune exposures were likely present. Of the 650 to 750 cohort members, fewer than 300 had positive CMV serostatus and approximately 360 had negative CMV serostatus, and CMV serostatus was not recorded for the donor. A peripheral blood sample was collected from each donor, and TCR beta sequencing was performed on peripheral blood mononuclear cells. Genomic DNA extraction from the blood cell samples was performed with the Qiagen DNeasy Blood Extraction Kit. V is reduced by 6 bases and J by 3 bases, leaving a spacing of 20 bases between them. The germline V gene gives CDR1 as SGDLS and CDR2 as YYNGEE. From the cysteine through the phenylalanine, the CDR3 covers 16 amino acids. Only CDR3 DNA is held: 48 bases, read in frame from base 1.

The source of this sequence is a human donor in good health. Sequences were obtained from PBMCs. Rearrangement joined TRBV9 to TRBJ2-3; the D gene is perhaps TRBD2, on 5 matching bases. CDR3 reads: CASTKRGLAGTDTQYF. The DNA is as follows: TGTGCCAGCACAAAACGTGGGCTAGCCGGGACAGATACGCAGTATTTT.